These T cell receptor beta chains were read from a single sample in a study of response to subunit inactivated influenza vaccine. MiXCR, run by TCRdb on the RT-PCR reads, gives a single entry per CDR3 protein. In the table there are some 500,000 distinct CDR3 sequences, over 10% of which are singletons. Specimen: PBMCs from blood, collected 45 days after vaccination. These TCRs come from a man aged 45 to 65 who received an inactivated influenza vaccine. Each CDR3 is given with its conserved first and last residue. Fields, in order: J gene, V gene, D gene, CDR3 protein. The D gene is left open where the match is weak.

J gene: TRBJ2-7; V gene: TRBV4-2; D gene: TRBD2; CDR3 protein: CASSQELTSGFNEQYF
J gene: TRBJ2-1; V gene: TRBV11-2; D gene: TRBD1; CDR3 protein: CAVSTGVDEQFF
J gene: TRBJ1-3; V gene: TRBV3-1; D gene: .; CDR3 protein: CATSQGQQIGNTIYF
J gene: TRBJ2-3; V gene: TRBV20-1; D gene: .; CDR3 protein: CSASTGTPGLSTDTQYF
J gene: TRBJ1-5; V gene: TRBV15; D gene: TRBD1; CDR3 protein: CATSRRDRGPNQPQHF
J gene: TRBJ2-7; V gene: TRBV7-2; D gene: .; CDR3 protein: CASSFMGELYEQYF
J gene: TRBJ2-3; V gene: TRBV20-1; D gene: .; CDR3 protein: CSATTLTWGTDTQYF
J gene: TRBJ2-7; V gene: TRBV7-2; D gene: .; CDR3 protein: CASSLNPYEQYF
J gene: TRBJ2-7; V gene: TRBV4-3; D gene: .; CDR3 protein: CASSQASGAPYEQYF
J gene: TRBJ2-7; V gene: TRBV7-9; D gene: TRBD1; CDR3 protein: CASSLDRTGVYEQYF
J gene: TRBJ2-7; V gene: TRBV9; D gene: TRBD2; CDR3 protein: CASSVAGGHYEQYF
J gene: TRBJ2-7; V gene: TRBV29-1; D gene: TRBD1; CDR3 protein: CSVAGTDSSYEQYF
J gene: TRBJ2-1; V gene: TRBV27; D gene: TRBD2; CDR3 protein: CASGLAGDNEQFF
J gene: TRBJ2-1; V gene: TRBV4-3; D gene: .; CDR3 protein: CASSQRSGQGFEYEQFF
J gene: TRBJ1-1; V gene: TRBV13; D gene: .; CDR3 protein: CASSLGLRRGNTEAFF
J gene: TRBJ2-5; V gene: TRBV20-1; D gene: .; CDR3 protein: CSARDHRLSETQYF
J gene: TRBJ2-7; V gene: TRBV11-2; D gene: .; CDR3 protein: CASSLDYLNEQYF
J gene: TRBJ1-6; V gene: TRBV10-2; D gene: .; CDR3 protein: CASSETGTYNSPLHF
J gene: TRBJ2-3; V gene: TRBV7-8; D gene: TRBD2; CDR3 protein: CASSLLAGFITDTQYF
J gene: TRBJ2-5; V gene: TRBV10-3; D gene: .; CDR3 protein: CAISQSLEETQYF